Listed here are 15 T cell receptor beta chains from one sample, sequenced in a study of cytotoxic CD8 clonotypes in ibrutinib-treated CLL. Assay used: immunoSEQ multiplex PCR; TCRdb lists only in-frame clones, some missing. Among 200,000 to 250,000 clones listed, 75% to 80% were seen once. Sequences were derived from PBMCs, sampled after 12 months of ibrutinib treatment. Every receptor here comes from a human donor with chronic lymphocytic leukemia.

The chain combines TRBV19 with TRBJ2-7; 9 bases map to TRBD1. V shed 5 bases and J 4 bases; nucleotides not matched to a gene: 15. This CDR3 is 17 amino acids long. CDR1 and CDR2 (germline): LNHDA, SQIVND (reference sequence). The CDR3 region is CASSSGQGRPTGYEQYF. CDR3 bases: TGTGCCAGTAGTTCCGGACAGGGGCGTCCTACTGGATACGAGCAGTACTTC.

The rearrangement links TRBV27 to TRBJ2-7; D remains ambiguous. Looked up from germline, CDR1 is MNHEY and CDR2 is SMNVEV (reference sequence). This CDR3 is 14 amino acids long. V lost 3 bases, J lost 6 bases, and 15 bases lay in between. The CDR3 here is CASSFRRDIPEQYF. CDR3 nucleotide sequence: TGTGCCAGCAGTTTCCGTAGGGATATACCCGAGCAGTACTTC.

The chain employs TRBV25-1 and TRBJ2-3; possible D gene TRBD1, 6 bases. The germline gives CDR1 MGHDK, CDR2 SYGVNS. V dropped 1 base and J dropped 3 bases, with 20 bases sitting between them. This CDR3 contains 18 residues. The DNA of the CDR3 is TGTGCCAGCAGTGAATCGAGACGTCTGGGACACGGTACAGATACGCAGTATTTT. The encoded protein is CASSESRRLGHGTDTQYF. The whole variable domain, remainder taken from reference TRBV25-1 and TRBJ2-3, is EADIYQTPRYLVIGTGKKITLECSQTMGHDKMYWYQQDPGMELHLIHYSYGVNSTEKGDLSSESTVSRIRTEHFPLTLESARPSHTSQYLCASSESRRLGHGTDTQYFGPGTRLTVL.

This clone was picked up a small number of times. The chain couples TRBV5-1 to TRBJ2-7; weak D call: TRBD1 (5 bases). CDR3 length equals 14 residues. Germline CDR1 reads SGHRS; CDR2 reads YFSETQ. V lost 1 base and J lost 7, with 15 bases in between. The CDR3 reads CASSLTAPQGEQYF. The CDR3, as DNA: TGCGCCAGCAGCTTGACCGCACCGCAGGGAGAGCAGTACTTC.

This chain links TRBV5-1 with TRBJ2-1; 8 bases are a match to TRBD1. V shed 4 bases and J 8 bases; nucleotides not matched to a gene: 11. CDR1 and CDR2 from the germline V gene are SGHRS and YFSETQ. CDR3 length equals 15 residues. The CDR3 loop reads CASSPGQGSWDEQFF. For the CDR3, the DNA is TGCGCCAGCAGCCCCGGACAGGGTTCATGGGATGAGCAGTTCTTC. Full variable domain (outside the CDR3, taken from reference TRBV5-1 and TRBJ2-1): KAGVTQTPRYLIKTRGQQVTLSCSPISGHRSVSWYQQTPGQGLQFLFEYFSETQRNKGNFPGRFSGRQFSNSRSEMNVSTLELGDSALYLCASSPGQGSWDEQFFGPGTRLTVL.

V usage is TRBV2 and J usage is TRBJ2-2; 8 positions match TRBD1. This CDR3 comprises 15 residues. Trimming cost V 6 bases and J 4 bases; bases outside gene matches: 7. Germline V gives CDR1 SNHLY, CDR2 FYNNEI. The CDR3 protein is CASRSRQGSTGELFF. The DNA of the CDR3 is TGTGCCAGCAGATCCCGACAGGGGAGCACCGGGGAGCTGTTTTTT. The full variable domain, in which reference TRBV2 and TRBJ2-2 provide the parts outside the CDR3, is EPEVTQTPSHQVTQMGQEVILRCVPISNHLYFYWYRQILGQKVEFLVSFYNNEISEKSEIFDDQFSVERPDGSNFTLKIRSTKLEDSAMYFCASRSRQGSTGELFFGEGSRLTVL.

CDR3 residues: CATLQGTYSSDVSYEQYF. CDR3 coding DNA: TGTGCCACCTTACAGGGGACCTACTCGTCGGACGTCTCCTACGAGCAGTACTTC. The chain uses TRBV2 and TRBJ2-7, with 7 bases that match TRBD1. After removal of 10 bases from V and 0 bases from J, the junction contained 21 bases not matched to a gene. Germline V gene lookup returns CDR1 SNHLY and CDR2 FYNNEI. This CDR3 has 18 amino acids.

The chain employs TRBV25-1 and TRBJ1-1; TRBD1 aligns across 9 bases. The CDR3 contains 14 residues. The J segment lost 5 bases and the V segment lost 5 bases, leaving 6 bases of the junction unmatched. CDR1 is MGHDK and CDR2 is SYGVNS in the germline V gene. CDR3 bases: TGTGCCAGCAGTCCCACAGGGGGCGAGACTGAAGCTTTCTTT. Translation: CASSPTGGETEAFF.

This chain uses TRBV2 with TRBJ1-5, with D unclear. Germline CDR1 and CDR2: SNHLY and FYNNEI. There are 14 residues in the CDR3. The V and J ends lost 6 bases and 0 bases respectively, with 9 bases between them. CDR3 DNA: TGTGCCAGCAGGGGTTCTTATAGCAATCAGCCCCAGCATTTT. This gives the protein CASRGSYSNQPQHF.

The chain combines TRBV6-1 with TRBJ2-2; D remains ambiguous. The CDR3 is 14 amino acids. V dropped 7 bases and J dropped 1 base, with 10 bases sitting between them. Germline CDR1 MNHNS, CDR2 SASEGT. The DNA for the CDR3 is TGTGCCAGCACCCTGACGGAGAACACCGGGGAGCTGTTTTTT. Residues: CASTLTENTGELFF.

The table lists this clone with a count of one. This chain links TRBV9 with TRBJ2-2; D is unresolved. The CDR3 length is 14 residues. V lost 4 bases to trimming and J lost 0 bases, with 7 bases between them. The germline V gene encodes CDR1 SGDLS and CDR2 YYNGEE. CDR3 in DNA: TGTGCCAGCAGCCCCCGGTCGAACACCGGGGAGCTGTTTTTT. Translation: CASSPRSNTGELFF.

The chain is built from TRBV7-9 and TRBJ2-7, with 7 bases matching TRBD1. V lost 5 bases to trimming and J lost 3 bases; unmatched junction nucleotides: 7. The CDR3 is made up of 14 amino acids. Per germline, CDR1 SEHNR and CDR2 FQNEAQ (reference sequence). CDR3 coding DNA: TGTGCCAGCAGCCCTTATCGGGACAGCTACGAGCAGTACTTC. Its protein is CASSPYRDSYEQYF.

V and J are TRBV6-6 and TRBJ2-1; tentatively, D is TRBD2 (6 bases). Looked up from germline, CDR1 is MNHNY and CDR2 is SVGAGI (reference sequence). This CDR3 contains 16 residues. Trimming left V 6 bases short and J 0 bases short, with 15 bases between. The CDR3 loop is CASSRRDSRSYNEQFF. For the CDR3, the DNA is TGTGCCAGCAGCCGACGGGACTCCCGCTCCTACAATGAGCAGTTCTTC.

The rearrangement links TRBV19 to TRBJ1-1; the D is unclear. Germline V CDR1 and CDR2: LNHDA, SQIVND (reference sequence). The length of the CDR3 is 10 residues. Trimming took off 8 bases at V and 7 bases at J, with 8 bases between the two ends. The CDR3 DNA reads TGTGCCAGTTACTTGGGTGAAGCTTTCTTT. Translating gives CASYLGEAFF. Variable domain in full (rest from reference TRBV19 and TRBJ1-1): DGGITQSPKYLFRKEGQNVTLSCEQNLNHDAMYWYRQDPGQGLRLIYYSQIVNDFQKGDIAEGYSVSREKKESFPLTVTSAQKNPTAFYLCASYLGEAFFGQGTRLTVV.

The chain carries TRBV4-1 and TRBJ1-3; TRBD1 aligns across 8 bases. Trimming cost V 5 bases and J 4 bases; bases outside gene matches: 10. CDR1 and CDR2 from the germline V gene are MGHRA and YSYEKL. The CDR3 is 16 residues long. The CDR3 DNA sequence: TGCGCCAGCAGCTCATGGGCAGGGGGCGGGGGAAACACCATATATTTT. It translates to CASSSWAGGGGNTIYF.